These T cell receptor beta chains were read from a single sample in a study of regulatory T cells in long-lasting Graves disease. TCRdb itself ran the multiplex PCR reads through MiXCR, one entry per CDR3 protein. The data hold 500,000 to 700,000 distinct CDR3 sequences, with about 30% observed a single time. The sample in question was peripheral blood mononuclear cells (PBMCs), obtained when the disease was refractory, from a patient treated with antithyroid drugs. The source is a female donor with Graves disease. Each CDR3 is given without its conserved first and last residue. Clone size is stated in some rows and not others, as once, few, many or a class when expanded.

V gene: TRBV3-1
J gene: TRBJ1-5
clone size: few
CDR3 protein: ASSQERDVYSNQPQH

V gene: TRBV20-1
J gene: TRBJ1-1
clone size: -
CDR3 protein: SARDRQGGRWNTEAF

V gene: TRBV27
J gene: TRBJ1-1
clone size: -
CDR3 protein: ASRIVSSGGAEAF

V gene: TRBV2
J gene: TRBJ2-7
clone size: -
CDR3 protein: ASSAGTRDSYEQY

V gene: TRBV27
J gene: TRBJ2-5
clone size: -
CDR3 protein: ASSLGSGTQY

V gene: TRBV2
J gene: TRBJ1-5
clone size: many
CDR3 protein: ASSEGGQPSNQPQH

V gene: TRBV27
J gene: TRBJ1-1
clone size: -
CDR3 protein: ASSLSRGHTEAF

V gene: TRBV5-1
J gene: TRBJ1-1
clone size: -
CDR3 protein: ASSHTGPRGAEAF

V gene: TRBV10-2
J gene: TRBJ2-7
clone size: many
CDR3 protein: ASSELAGGDEQY

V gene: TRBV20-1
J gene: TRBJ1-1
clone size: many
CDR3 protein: SASVSGGRSEVEAF

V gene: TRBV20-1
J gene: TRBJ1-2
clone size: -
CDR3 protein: SAPRVNYGYT

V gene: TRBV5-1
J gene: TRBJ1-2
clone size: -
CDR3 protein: ASSLGWTANYGYT

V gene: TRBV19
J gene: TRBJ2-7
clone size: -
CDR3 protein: ASRSASGSYEQY

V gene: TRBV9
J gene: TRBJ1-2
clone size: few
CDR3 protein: ASSPEARGYGYT

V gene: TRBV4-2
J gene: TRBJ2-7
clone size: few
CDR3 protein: ASSQDSEQY

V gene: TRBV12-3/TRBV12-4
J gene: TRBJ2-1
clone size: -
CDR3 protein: ASSSSSGRGYEQF

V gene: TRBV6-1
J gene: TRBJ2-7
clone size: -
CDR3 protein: ASSPSGLSSYEQY

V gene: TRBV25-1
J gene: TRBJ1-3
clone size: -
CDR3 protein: ASSVTGGLANTIY

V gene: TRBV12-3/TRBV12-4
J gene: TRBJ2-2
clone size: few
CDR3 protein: ASSLARDRQDGELF

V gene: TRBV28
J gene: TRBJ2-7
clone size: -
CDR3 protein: ASSRRDRAPEQY

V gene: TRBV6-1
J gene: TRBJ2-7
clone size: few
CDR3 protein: ASNPGPSSYEQY

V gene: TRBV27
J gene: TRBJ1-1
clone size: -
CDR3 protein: ASRPGQGAPNTEAF

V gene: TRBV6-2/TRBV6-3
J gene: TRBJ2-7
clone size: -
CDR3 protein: ASSPRTPSPYEQY

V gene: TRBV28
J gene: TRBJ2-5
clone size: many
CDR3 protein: ASSLLSPEFQETQY